The rows below give T cell receptor beta chains drawn from one sample of a study of blood T cell repertoires in COVID-19. Some clones are missing from TCRdb's copy, which holds only in-frame ones; the method was immunoSEQ multiplex PCR. The repertoire holds tens of thousands of clones, with around 84% as singletons. The sample was peripheral blood. These receptors all stem from a human donor with active COVID-19. The donor label of this sample is uncertain. CDR3s include the opening cysteine and the closing phenylalanine or tryptophan. A D gene is named only where the DNA matches it firmly. Size is omitted from some rows. Given values are once, few, many or a class for expanded clones.

v_gene	j_gene	d_gene	abundance	CDR3aa	CDR3nt
TRBV6-2/TRBV6-3	TRBJ2-3	NA	NA	CASSPTTGRSTDTQYF	TGTGCCAGCAGCCCTACCACAGGGAGAAGCACAGATACGCAGTATTTT
TRBV29-1	TRBJ2-7	TRBD2	NA	CSVLRAGRDEQYF	TGCAGCGTCCTAAGGGCCGGGAGGGACGAGCAGTACTTC
TRBV5-6	TRBJ1-4	TRBD1	NA	CASFRQGNEKLFF	TGTGCCAGCTTTCGACAGGGGAATGAAAAACTGTTTTTT
TRBV5-1	TRBJ2-5	NA	once	CASSLGTGTPSWETQYF	TGCGCCAGCAGCTTGGGTACAGGGACACCATCCTGGGAGACCCAGTACTTC
TRBV7-2	TRBJ2-2	NA	NA	CASSRPGGYTGELFF	TGTGCCAGCAGCCGCCCGGGGGGCTACACCGGGGAGCTGTTTTTT
TRBV2	TRBJ2-1	NA	NA	CASSVGVAEQFF	TGTGCCAGCAGTGTCGGAGTAGCGGAGCAGTTCTTC
TRBV6-5	TRBJ1-4	TRBD1	NA	CAWDSNEKLFF	TGTGCCTGGGACAGTAATGAAAAACTGTTTTTT
TRBV7-2	TRBJ2-7	TRBD1	NA	CASSTRTGDYEQYF	TGTGCCAGCAGCACCCGGACAGGGGACTACGAGCAGTACTTC
TRBV7-3	TRBJ2-3	TRBD2	NA	CASSLAGLAGGDTQYF	TGTGCCAGCAGCTTAGCAGGACTAGCGGGGGGAGATACGCAGTATTTT
TRBV5-1	TRBJ2-7	TRBD2	NA	CASSTGLAGVSYEQYF	TGCGCCAGCAGCACCGGACTAGCGGGGGTATCCTACGAGCAGTACTTC
TRBV19	TRBJ1-2	NA	NA	CASSPRTEIYGYTF	TGTGCCAGTAGTCCGCGGACAGAGATTTATGGCTACACCTTC
TRBV14	TRBJ2-7	TRBD1	NA	CATGQLSYEQYF	TGTGCCACGGGACAGCTCTCCTACGAGCAGTACTTC
TRBV10-3	TRBJ1-6	TRBD1	NA	CAISDTGTGAGDVPLHF	TGTGCCATCAGTGATACCGGGACAGGGGCCGGGGATGTCCCCCTCCACTTT
TRBV4-1	TRBJ2-2	TRBD1	NA	CASSPGTVRTGELFF	TGCGCCAGCAGCCCCGGGACAGTGAGGACCGGGGAGCTGTTTTTT
TRBV9	TRBJ1-1	TRBD1	NA	CASSVLQGAEAFF	TGTGCCAGCAGCGTTCTCCAGGGGGCTGAAGCTTTCTTT
TRBV19	TRBJ2-1	TRBD2	NA	CASSPRTSGRSEQFF	TGTGCCAGTAGCCCGAGGACTAGCGGGAGGTCTGAGCAGTTCTTC
TRBV3-1/TRBV3-2	TRBJ2-3	TRBD1	NA	CASSPAGIGTGYTDTQYF	TGTGCCAGCAGCCCGGCCGGCATCGGGACAGGATACACAGATACGCAGTATTTT
TRBV6-1	TRBJ2-6	TRBD2	NA	CASSDGGVGANVLTF	TGTGCCAGCAGTGACGGGGGGGTTGGGGCCAACGTCCTGACTTTC
TRBV7-9	TRBJ2-7	NA	NA	CASSQTETYEQYF	TGTGCCAGCAGCCAAACCGAGACCTACGAGCAGTACTTC
TRBV6-5	TRBJ1-5	NA	NA	CASIRVGGNQPQHF	TGTGCCAGCATAAGGGTAGGGGGCAATCAGCCCCAGCATTTT
TRBV5-4	TRBJ1-1	NA	once	CASSFDRVQRRTEAFF	TGTGCCAGCAGCTTTGACAGAGTTCAAAGGCGCACTGAAGCTTTCTTT
TRBV5-5	TRBJ1-2	NA	NA	CASSLSPQVNYGYTF	TGTGCCAGCAGCCTCTCCCCACAGGTGAACTATGGCTACACCTTC
TRBV6-2/TRBV6-3	TRBJ2-1	NA	NA	CASSNSRSYNEQFF	TGTGCCAGCAGTAACTCGCGCTCCTACAATGAGCAGTTCTTC
TRBV7-8	TRBJ2-1	NA	NA	CASSPRESSYNEQFF	TGTGCCAGCAGCCCCCGCGAGAGCTCCTACAATGAGCAGTTCTTC
TRBV7-9	TRBJ1-4	NA	NA	CASSSTGREAEKLFF	TGTGCCAGCAGCTCAACGGGCAGGGAGGCTGAAAAACTGTTTTTT
TRBV5-1	TRBJ1-6	NA	few	CASSLAGRGSPLHF	TGCGCCAGCAGCTTGGCCGGGAGGGGTTCACCCCTCCACTTT
TRBV20-1	TRBJ1-1	NA	NA	CSAAGGTEAFF	TGCAGTGCCGCGGGGGGGACTGAAGCTTTCTTT
TRBV7-8	TRBJ2-7	NA	NA	CASSFSASDLYEQYF	TGTGCCAGCAGCTTTTCTGCTAGCGATTTGTACGAGCAGTACTTC
TRBV3-1/TRBV3-2	TRBJ2-5	NA	once	CASSQRTQGGTQYF	TGTGCCAGCAGCCAACGCACCCAGGGGGGGACCCAGTACTTC
TRBV11-1	TRBJ1-2	NA	NA	CASSLGPGGSYTF	TGTGCCAGCAGCCTCGGCCCGGGAGGCAGCTACACCTTC
TRBV6-2/TRBV6-3	TRBJ2-7	TRBD2	NA	CASSPWGRADYEQYF	TGTGCCAGCAGCCCTTGGGGGAGGGCTGATTACGAGCAGTACTTC
TRBV14	TRBJ2-7	TRBD2	once	CASSHAGGYEQYF	TGTGCCAGCAGCCATGCGGGGGGCTACGAGCAGTACTTC
TRBV25-1	TRBJ2-7	NA	NA	CASSEFGAAEQYF	TGTGCCAGCAGTGAATTTGGGGCAGCGGAGCAGTACTTC
TRBV10-2	TRBJ2-3	NA	NA	CASSSYRQGDTDTQYF	TGCGCCAGCAGCTCTTACAGACAAGGGGACACAGATACGCAGTATTTT
TRBV28	TRBJ2-1	TRBD2	NA	CASRHPGLAGGYEQFF	TGTGCCAGCAGACATCCCGGACTAGCGGGAGGGTATGAGCAGTTCTTC
TRBV5-6	TRBJ1-1	TRBD1	NA	CASSFRDRAEAFF	TGTGCCAGCAGCTTTCGGGACAGGGCTGAAGCTTTCTTT
TRBV27	TRBJ1-1	NA	NA	CASSSLQTANTEAFF	TGTGCCAGCAGTTCCCTCCAGACAGCGAACACTGAAGCTTTCTTT
TRBV7-2	TRBJ2-1	TRBD2	NA	CASSPGGGDSSEAYNEQFF	TGTGCCAGCAGTCCCGGGGGGGGTGACTCTAGCGAGGCCTACAATGAGCAGTTCTTC
TRBV11-2	TRBJ2-7	NA	few	CASSYTGYEQYF	TGTGCCAGCAGCTACACAGGCTACGAGCAGTACTTC
TRBV3-1/TRBV3-2	TRBJ1-1	TRBD1	NA	CASSLGTGRDTEAFF	TGTGCCAGCAGCCTGGGGACAGGTCGGGACACTGAAGCTTTCTTT
TRBV19	TRBJ1-1	NA	NA	CASSNPGHPNTEAFF	TGTGCCAGTAGTAACCCGGGACACCCGAACACTGAAGCTTTCTTT
TRBV5-1	TRBJ1-6	TRBD1	NA	CASSPGTDNSPLHF	TGCGCCAGCAGCCCAGGGACAGACAATTCACCCCTCCACTTT
TRBV5-1	TRBJ2-1	TRBD2	NA	CASSPAGLAGHEQFF	TGCGCCAGCTCTCCGGCGGGACTAGCGGGACATGAGCAGTTCTTC
TRBV5-4	TRBJ1-1	NA	few	CASSPNWAGTEAFF	TGTGCCAGCAGCCCCAATTGGGCGGGCACTGAAGCTTTCTTT
TRBV4-1	TRBJ2-7	TRBD1	NA	CASSQEVAGGAYEQYF	TGCGCCAGCAGCCAAGAGGTCGCAGGGGGAGCCTACGAGCAGTACTTC
TRBV10-3	TRBJ2-1	NA	NA	CAISEFESSYNEQFF	TGTGCCATCAGTGAGTTCGAGAGCTCCTACAATGAGCAGTTCTTC
TRBV6-5	TRBJ1-2	NA	NA	CASRGGLSNYGYTF	TGTGCCAGCAGGGGGGGGCTGTCTAACTATGGCTACACCTTC
TRBV4-1	TRBJ2-1	TRBD2	NA	CASSHAGTSGTAEQFF	TGCGCCAGCAGCCACGCCGGGACTAGCGGGACTGCTGAGCAGTTCTTC
TRBV6-1	TRBJ1-4	NA	NA	CASSDQGRTEKLFF	TGTGCCAGCAGTGATCAGGGAAGGACCGAAAAACTGTTTTTT
TRBV30	TRBJ1-1	NA	NA	CAWSKMARGPYRRSLTEAFF	TGTGCCTGGAGTAAGATGGCCAGGGGACCGTACAGGAGGTCCTTAACTGAAGCTTTCTTT
TRBV5-1	TRBJ2-2	TRBD1	once	CASSLTGTALRGELFF	TGCGCCAGCAGCTTGACCGGGACAGCTCTAAGAGGGGAGCTGTTTTTT
TRBV5-4	TRBJ1-1	NA	few	CASSLGSRQLNTEAFF	TGTGCCAGCAGCTTGGGCTCTAGGCAGTTGAACACTGAAGCTTTCTTT
TRBV5-4	TRBJ1-4	TRBD1	NA	CASSWDRATNEKLFF	TGTGCCAGCAGCTGGGACAGGGCAACTAATGAAAAACTGTTTTTT
TRBV12-3/TRBV12-4	TRBJ1-1	NA	NA	CASSPHQGSDAFF	TGTGCCAGCAGTCCACATCAGGGATCGGATGCTTTCTTT